These 21 T cell receptor beta chains came from one sample sequenced in a study of cytomegalovirus exposure and HLA in healthy donors. 60 Vbeta and 13 Jbeta primers were used in PCR. Assay used: immunoSEQ multiplex PCR; TCRdb lists only in-frame clones, some missing. Here the sample spans some 150,000 clones, 75% to 85% being singletons. Source material: PBMCs. These TCRs come from a man aged 45-60 years in good health and CMV-seropositive.

The chain couples TRBV9 to TRBJ2-3; TRBD2 aligns across 10 bases. Germline-derived CDR1 and CDR2 are SGDLS and YYNGEE. The V and J ends lost 0 bases and 2 bases, in that order; junction bases with no gene match: 12. This CDR3 is built from 19 residues. This chain's CDR3 is CASSVGQGLLAGDTDTQYF. CDR3 bases: TGTGCCAGCAGCGTAGGACAGGGGTTGCTAGCGGGAGACACAGATACGCAGTATTTT.

The chain links TRBV2 to TRBJ2-1; 11 nucleotides agree with TRBD2. The germline V gene has CDR1 SNHLY and CDR2 FYNNEI. This CDR3 comprises 15 residues. V shed 7 bases and J 4 bases; nucleotides not matched to a gene: 6. CDR3 bases: TGTGCCAGCACGACTAGCGGGGAGGCTTACAATGAGCAGTTCTTC. Protein sequence: CASTTSGEAYNEQFF.

The chain couples TRBV11-3 to TRBJ2-1; 8 positions agree with TRBD1. This CDR3 is 14 amino acids long. The germline V gene encodes CDR1 SGHNT and CDR2 YENEEA. The J segment lost 10 bases and the V segment lost 1 base, leaving 6 bases of the junction unmatched. The CDR3 nucleotides are TGTGCCAGCAGCTTAGCCGACAGGGGTCGAGAGCAGTTCTTC. The encoded protein is CASSLADRGREQFF.

The rearrangement joins TRBV28 to TRBJ2-7, with D maybe TRBD2 (5 bases). Trimming removed 10 bases at V and 0 bases at J, with 16 bases between. Germline CDR1 and CDR2: MDHEN and SYDVKM. The CDR3 has 14 residues. The CDR3 DNA reads TGTGCCACCTTGGCGGGTGGGAGCTCCTACGAGCAGTACTTC. Translation: CATLAGGSSYEQYF.

The chain links TRBV7-2 to TRBJ2-7; possible D gene TRBD2, 8 bases. The CDR3 runs 14 residues. From germline, CDR1 is SGHTA and CDR2 FQGNSA. The ends were cut back, 4 bases at V and 2 bases at J, with 12 bases in the middle. In DNA form, the CDR3 reads TGTGCCAGCAGCTCCGGGAGGGGGCCCTACGAGCAGTACTTC. Amino acids: CASSSGRGPYEQYF.

The chain has TRBV5-1 and TRBJ1-3, with D uncertain. V lost 0 bases to trimming and J lost 3 bases, with 4 bases between them. The CDR3 is 13 amino acids. In germline, CDR1 is SGHRS, CDR2 YFSETQ. The DNA of the CDR3 is TGCGCCAGCAGCTTGGACATTGGAAACACCATATATTTT. Amino acid sequence: CASSLDIGNTIYF.

The V call is TRBV29-1, the J call TRBJ1-1; perhaps TRBD1 as D (6 bases). This CDR3 contains 14 residues. The V end lost 4 bases, the J end lost 3 bases, and 15 bases lay between the germline ends. The germline V gene has CDR1 SQVTM and CDR2 ANQGSEA. CDR3 nucleotide sequence: TGCAGCGTTGCGGGACAATCGGCCTACACTGAAGCTTTCTTT. Its protein product is CSVAGQSAYTEAFF.

This clone has more than one count but fewer than ten. The rearrangement links TRBV6-6 to TRBJ2-7; D might be TRBD2 (6 bases). V shed 6 bases and J shed 0 bases, with 15 bases lying between them. Germline V gene lookup returns CDR1 MNHNY and CDR2 SVGAGI (reference sequence). The CDR3 has 15 amino acids. This CDR3 is CASSQPGLTSYEQYF. The CDR3 nucleotides are TGTGCCAGCAGCCAGCCGGGACTCACCTCCTACGAGCAGTACTTC.

This clone was seen more than once but under ten times. The chain recombines TRBV28 with TRBJ1-2; tentative D call: TRBD1 (6 bases). V lost 5 bases and J lost 5, with 12 bases in between. The germline V gene has CDR1 MDHEN and CDR2 SYDVKM. The length of the CDR3 is 13 residues. CDR3 amino acids: CASSLGQFYGYTF. In nucleotides, the CDR3 is TGTGCCAGCAGTCTTGGACAGTTTTATGGCTACACCTTC.

The chain combines TRBV29-1 with TRBJ2-5; 8 nucleotides agree with TRBD2. V lost 4 bases and J lost 7; bases outside the gene matches: 5. The CDR3 contains 12 residues. Germline CDR1 SQVTM, CDR2 ANQGSEA. The CDR3, as DNA: TGCAGCGTTGGAGGACGGGGGGGGACCCAGTACTTC. This sequence encodes CSVGGRGGTQYF.

This clone came up once. The rearrangement links TRBV18 to TRBJ1-1; D is uncertain. V lost 3 bases and J 1 base, leaving 12 bases between the germline ends. CDR3 length: 15 amino acids. Germline V gene data show CDR1 as KGHSH and CDR2 as LQKENI. The CDR3 sequence: CASSPLSGRNTEAFF. CDR3 DNA: TGTGCCAGCTCACCCCTCTCAGGTCGGAACACTGAAGCTTTCTTT.

The chain recombines TRBV18 with TRBJ2-7; no clear D. Germline CDR1 is KGHSH and CDR2 is LQKENI. V lost 3 bases, J lost 2 bases, and 5 bases lay in between. The CDR3 extends over 12 amino acids. CDR3 sequence reads: CASSPQTYEQYF. CDR3 in DNA: TGTGCCAGCTCACCGCAGACCTACGAGCAGTACTTC.

This clone was seen a handful of times. The V gene is TRBV28, the J gene TRBJ2-7; D possibly corresponds to TRBD2 (5 bases). The CDR3 has 15 residues. Trimming cost V 7 bases and J 2 bases, with 18 bases left between them. Looked up from germline, CDR1 is MDHEN and CDR2 is SYDVKM. The CDR3 protein is CASTPSGGRTYEQYF. DNA of the CDR3: TGTGCCAGCACCCCCAGTGGCGGGCGGACCTACGAGCAGTACTTC.

V and J are TRBV9 and TRBJ2-3; 7 nucleotides match TRBD2. Per germline, CDR1 SGDLS and CDR2 YYNGEE. The trim removed 5 bases at V and 2 bases at J, leaving 11 bases unmatched. The CDR3 has 16 amino acids. The CDR3 reads CASSHGLADLTDTQYF. The CDR3 region has the DNA TGTGCCAGCAGTCACGGGCTAGCGGACCTCACAGATACGCAGTATTTT.

The CDR3: CASRGLTGGRVSNQPQHF. The CDR3 DNA is TGTGCCAGCAGGGGGCTCACTGGGGGGAGGGTTAGCAATCAGCCCCAGCATTTT. The chain has TRBV6-4 and TRBJ1-5, with TRBD1 as a possible D gene (5 bases). The length of the CDR3 is 18 residues. CDR1 and CDR2 (germline): MRHNA, SNTAGT. V lost 6 bases and J lost 0, with 21 bases in between.

The CDR3 region is CASSPRTTGNTIYF. CDR3 coding DNA: TGTGCCAGCTCACCAAGAACAACTGGAAACACCATATATTTT. The rearrangement uses TRBV18 and TRBJ1-3, with D hard to call. Germline-derived CDR1 and CDR2 are KGHSH and LQKENI. Trimming shortened V by 2 bases and J by 2 bases, and 7 bases separated the two germline ends. The CDR3 loop spans 14 amino acids.

The chain has TRBV28 and TRBJ2-4; 8 bases line up with TRBD1. This CDR3 region has 17 residues. In germline, CDR1 is MDHEN, CDR2 SYDVKM. The V segment lost 6 bases and the J segment 0 bases; nucleotides outside the gene matches: 10. CDR3 sequence reads: CASRTRTGPLAKNIQYF. For the CDR3, the DNA is TGTGCCAGCAGGACTCGGACAGGGCCGCTAGCCAAAAACATTCAGTACTTC.

This chain connects TRBV13 to TRBJ1-5; 8 bases are a match to TRBD1. The germline V gene has CDR1 PRHDT and CDR2 FYEKMQ (reference sequence). The CDR3 sequence is 13 residues long. After removal of 5 bases from V and 6 bases from J, the junction contained 3 bases not matched to a gene. In nucleotides, the CDR3 is TGTGCCAGCAGCCAGGACAGGGCTCAGCCCCAGCATTTT. Translating it yields CASSQDRAQPQHF.

This chain links TRBV5-1 with TRBJ2-3; TRBD2 matches at 16 bases. Trimming took 4 bases from V and 8 from J; bases not matched to a gene: 7. The CDR3 contains 16 residues. Germline-derived CDR1 and CDR2 are SGHRS and YFSETQ. The CDR3 reads CASSEGLAGGLSTQYF. The CDR3 DNA sequence: TGCGCCAGCAGCGAGGGACTAGCGGGGGGGCTAAGTACGCAGTATTTT.

V gene TRBV9 combines with J gene TRBJ2-1; TRBD2 agrees at 9 bases. V gave up 2 bases and J gave up 2 bases; unmatched junction bases: 2. This CDR3 has 15 residues. Per the germline V gene, CDR1 is SGDLS and CDR2 is YYNGEE. In nucleotides, the CDR3 is TGTGCCAGCAGCGTTGGCGGGGGGGCCTACAATGAGCAGTTCTTC. Encoded protein: CASSVGGGAYNEQFF. Drawing the rest from reference TRBV9 and TRBJ2-1, the complete variable domain is DSGVTQTPKHLITATGQRVTLRCSPRSGDLSVYWYQQSLDQGLQFLIQYYNGEERAKGNILERFSAQQFPDLHSELNLSSLELGDSALYFCASSVGGGAYNEQFFGPGTRLTVL.

The CDR3 DNA reads TGTGCCAGCAGTTTCCTCAGGGGGCGCACTGAAGCTTTCTTT. Translation: CASSFLRGRTEAFF. This chain links TRBV28 with TRBJ1-1; TRBD1 matches at 8 bases. The CDR3 has 14 residues. The V gene end was trimmed by 3 bases and the J gene end by 4 bases; junction bases not matched to a gene: 4. Per the germline V gene, CDR1 is MDHEN and CDR2 is SYDVKM.